The 4 T cell receptor beta chains given below trace back to one sample, sequenced in a study of OX40 agonist ivuxolimab in advanced cancers. Repertoires were generated with immunoSEQ multiplex PCR, while TCRdb's copy carries only in-frame clones and drops some. This sample has about 84,000 clones, with about 94% found just once. The sample here was CD4+ or CD8+ T cells sorted from blood, taken in a trial of the OX40 agonist ivuxolimab. These receptors originate from an adult with an advanced solid tumor such as melanoma, head and neck, liver or kidney cancer.

The chain couples TRBV30 to TRBJ1-2; no clear D gene. CDR1 and CDR2 (germline): GTSNPN, SVGIG (reference sequence). V lost 5 bases, J lost 0 bases, and 13 bases lay in between. This CDR3 has 14 amino acids. This chain's CDR3 is CAWGYERSNYGYTF. The CDR3 DNA sequence: TGTGCCTGGGGGTATGAGAGATCTAACTATGGCTACACCTTC. The complete variable domain, with remaining parts taken from reference TRBV30 and TRBJ1-2, reads SQTIHQWPATLVQPVGSPLSLECTVEGTSNPNLYWYRQAAGRGLQLLFYSVGIGQISSEVPQNLSASRPQDRQFILSSKKLLLSDSGFYLCAWGYERSNYGYTFGSGTRLTVV.

J is TRBJ1-1 and V is TRBV4-3; tentatively, D is TRBD1 (5 bases). The CDR3 sequence is 13 residues long. CDR1 LGHNA and CDR2 YSLEER come from the germline V gene. Trimming removed 3 bases at V and 5 bases at J, with 10 bases between. The CDR3 DNA reads TGCGCCAGCAGCCAGGACACAGATACTGAAGCTTTCTTT. It is translated as CASSQDTDTEAFF.

This chain uses TRBV4-1 with TRBJ2-5; D unclear. The germline V gene encodes CDR1 MGHRA and CDR2 YSYEKL. V was shortened by 1 base and J by 11 bases, with 14 bases between the two germline ends. The length of the CDR3 is 13 residues. CDR3 loop: CASSQGFLARQYF. The DNA of the CDR3 is TGCGCCAGCAGCCAAGGATTTTTGGCCCGACAGTACTTC.

This chain connects TRBV10-3 to TRBJ2-7; D is uncertain. Germline loops: CDR1 ENHRY, CDR2 SYGVKD. Trimming left V 5 bases short and J 7 bases short, with 18 bases between. The CDR3 sequence is 14 residues long. The CDR3 spells CAISLNKELREQYF. The CDR3 DNA sequence: TGTGCCATCAGTCTCAACAAGGAACTCCGGGAGCAGTACTTC.